This T cell receptor beta chain was profiled in a study of T cell repertoires in cytomegalovirus infection. TCRdb re-analysed the reads in MiXCR, keeping a single row per CDR3 protein. The sample consists of hundreds of thousands of distinct CDR3 sequences, around a third of them appearing once. Comments on this clonotype: The antigen remains unidentified.

CDR3 length: 15 amino acids. In germline, CDR1 is SGHTA, CDR2 FQGNSA. Germline trimming cut 1 base from V and 4 bases from J; bases unmatched to any gene: 4. This clonotype was obtained from a human donor in good health (CMV status not recorded). Some clones in this sample may be carry-over from other donors' samples. The sequencing used cultured PBMCs, collected from culture after CMV antigen stimulation. This chain connects TRBV7-2 to TRBJ2-7, with 10 bases lining up with TRBD2. CDR3 DNA sequence: TGTGCCAGCAGCTTAGGAGTAGCGGGGGGATACGAGCAGTACTTC. It yields the protein CASSLGVAGGYEQYF.